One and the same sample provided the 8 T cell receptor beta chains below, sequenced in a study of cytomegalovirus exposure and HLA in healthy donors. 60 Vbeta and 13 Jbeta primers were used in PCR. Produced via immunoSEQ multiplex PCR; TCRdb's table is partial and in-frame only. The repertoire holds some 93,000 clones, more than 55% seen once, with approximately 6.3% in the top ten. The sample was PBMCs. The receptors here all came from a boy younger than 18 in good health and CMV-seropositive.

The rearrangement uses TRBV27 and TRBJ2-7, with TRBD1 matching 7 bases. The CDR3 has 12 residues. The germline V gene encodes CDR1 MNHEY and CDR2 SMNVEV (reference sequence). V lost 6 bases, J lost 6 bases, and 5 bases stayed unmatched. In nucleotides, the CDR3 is TGTGCCAGCAGAAGACAGGGTTCCGAGCAGTACTTC. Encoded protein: CASRRQGSEQYF.

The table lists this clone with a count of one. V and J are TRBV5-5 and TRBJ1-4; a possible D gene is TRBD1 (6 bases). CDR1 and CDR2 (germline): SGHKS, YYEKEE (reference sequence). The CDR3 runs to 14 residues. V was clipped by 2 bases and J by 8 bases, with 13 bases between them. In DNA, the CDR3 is TGTGCCAGCAGCTTAAGGACAGCGGGGGAAAAACTGTTTTTT. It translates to CASSLRTAGEKLFF.

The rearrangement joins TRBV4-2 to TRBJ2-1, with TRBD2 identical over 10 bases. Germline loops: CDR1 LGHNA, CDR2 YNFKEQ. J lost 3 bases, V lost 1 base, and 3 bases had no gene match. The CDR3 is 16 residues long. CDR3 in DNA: TGTGCCAGCAGCCAAGGGACTAGCGGCGGCTACAATGAGCAGTTCTTC. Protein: CASSQGTSGGYNEQFF.

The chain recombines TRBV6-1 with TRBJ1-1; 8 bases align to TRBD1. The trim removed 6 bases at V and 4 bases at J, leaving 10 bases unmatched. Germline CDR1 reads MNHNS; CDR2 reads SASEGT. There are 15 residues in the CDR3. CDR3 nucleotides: TGTGCCAGCAGAAGACAGGGGAGGTACGGCACTGAAGCTTTCTTT. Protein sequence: CASRRQGRYGTEAFF.

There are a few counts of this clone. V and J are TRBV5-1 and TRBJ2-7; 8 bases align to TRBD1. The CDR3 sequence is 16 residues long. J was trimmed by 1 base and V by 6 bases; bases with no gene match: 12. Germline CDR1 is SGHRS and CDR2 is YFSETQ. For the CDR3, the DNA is TGCGCCAGCAACGGAGGGTTCAGGGGGCAATCCTACGAGCAGTACTTC. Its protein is CASNGGFRGQSYEQYF.

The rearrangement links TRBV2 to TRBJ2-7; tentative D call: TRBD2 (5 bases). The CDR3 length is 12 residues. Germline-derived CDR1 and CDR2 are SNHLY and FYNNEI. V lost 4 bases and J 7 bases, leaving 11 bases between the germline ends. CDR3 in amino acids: CASSGRTGEQYF. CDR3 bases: TGTGCCAGCAGTGGTAGGACGGGGGAGCAGTACTTC. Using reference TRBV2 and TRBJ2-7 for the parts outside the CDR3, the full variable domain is EPEVTQTPSHQVTQMGQEVILRCVPISNHLYFYWYRQILGQKVEFLVSFYNNEISEKSEIFDDQFSVERPDGSNFTLKIRSTKLEDSAMYFCASSGRTGEQYFGPGTRLTVT.

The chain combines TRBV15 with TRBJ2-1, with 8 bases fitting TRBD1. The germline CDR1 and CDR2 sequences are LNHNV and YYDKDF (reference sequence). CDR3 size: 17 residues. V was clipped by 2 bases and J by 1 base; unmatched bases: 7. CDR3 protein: CATSRFPTGGSYNEQFF. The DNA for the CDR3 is TGTGCCACCAGCAGATTTCCTACAGGGGGTTCCTACAATGAGCAGTTCTTC.

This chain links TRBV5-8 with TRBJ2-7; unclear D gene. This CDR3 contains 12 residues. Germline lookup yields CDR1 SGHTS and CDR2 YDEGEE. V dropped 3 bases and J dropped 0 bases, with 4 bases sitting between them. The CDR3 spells CASSSSSYEQYF. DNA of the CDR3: TGTGCCAGCAGCTCGAGCTCCTACGAGCAGTACTTC. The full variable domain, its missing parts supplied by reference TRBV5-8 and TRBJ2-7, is EAGVTQSPTHLIKTRGQQATLRCSPISGHTSVYWYQQALGLGLQFLLWYDEGEERNRGNFPPRFSGRQFPNYSSELNVNALELEDSALYLCASSSSSYEQYFGPGTRLTVT.